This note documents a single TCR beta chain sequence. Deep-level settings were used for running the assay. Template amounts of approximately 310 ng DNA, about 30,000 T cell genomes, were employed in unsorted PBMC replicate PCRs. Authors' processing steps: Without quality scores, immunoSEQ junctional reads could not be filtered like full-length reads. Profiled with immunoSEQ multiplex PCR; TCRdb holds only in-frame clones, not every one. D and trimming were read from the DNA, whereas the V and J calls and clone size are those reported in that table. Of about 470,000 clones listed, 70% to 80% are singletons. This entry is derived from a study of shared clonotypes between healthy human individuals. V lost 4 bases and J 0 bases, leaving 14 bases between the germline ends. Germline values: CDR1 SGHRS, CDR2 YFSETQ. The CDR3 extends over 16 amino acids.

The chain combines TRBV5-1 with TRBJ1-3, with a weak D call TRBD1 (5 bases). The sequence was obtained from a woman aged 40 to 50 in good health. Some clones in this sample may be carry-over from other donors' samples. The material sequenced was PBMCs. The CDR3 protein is CASSVDGGASGNTIYF. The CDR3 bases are TGCGCCAGCAGCGTAGACGGGGGAGCCTCTGGAAACACCATATATTTT.